This TCR beta chain was observed in a study of T-cell reconstitution after alpha-beta-depleted transplantation in children. Study-level points and caveats: Surviving recipient T cells and thymic progenitors produced the high day-60 TCRbeta diversity seen in some patients. T-cell counts and diversity at one year post-transplant came mainly from newly produced T cells.

The CDR3 has 18 residues. The trim removed 5 bases at V and 6 bases at J, leaving 11 bases unmatched. The germline V gene encodes CDR1 MDHEN and CDR2 SYDVKM. The TCRbeta library was prepared with unique molecular identifiers. TCRdb ran MiXCR on the PCR reads and lists one entry per CDR3 protein. The sample consists of 700,000 or so distinct CDR3 sequences, about an eighth of them appearing once. As concerns this clonotype: Its matching antigen is unknown.

This material consisted of PBMCs, taken before TCRalphabeta/CD19-depleted stem cell transplant. The TCR originated in a girl aged 2-10 years with congenital amegakaryocytic thrombocytopenia, due to receive a stem cell transplant. The chain recombines TRBV28 with TRBJ2-2; 14 nucleotides align to TRBD2. The CDR3 sequence is CASSPGLAGELAAGELFF. The CDR3 region has the DNA TGTGCCAGCAGTCCGGGACTAGCGGGAGAACTTGCCGCCGGGGAGCTGTTTTTT.